Sequencing of this TCR beta chain was carried out in a study of blood T cell repertoires in COVID-19. Study-level background: Samples came from the United States, Italy and Spain, spanning acute and convalescent COVID-19. The cDNA or gDNA used as material had been derived from T cells, B-cell-depleted T cells, or PBMCs.

Per the original methods: Amplification of reference gene primers provided the estimated nucleated cell counts. Data came from immunoSEQ multiplex PCR; TCRdb stores just in-frame clones and leaves some out. That table gives V, J and clone size, and the DNA gave D and trimming. Of roughly 210,000 clones in the sample, 88% are singletons; the top ten hold less than 2%. The ends were cut back, 4 bases at V and 4 bases at J, with 19 bases in the middle. The germline V gene encodes CDR1 SNHLY and CDR2 FYNNEI. The CDR3 totals 16 residues. Sequenced material: peripheral blood. The origin of this receptor is a man in his 70s with acute or convalescent COVID-19. The rearrangement links TRBV2 to TRBJ2-5, with TRBD1 as a possible D gene (6 bases). CDR3 bases: TGTGCCAGCAGTGTTTTGTCTAGCTTGGGGGCAGAGACCCAGTACTTC. Protein product: CASSVLSSLGAETQYF.